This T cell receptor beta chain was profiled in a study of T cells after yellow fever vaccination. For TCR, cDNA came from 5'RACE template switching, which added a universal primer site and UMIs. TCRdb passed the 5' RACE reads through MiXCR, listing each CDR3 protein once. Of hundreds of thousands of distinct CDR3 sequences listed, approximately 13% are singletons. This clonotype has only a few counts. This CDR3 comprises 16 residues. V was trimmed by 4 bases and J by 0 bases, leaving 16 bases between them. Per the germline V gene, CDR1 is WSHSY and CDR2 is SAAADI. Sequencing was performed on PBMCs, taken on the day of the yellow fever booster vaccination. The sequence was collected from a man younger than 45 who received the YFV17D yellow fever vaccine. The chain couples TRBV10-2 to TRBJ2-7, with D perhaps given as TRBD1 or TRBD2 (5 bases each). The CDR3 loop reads CASSVLRDRISYEQYF. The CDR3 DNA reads TGCGCCAGCAGTGTCCTTCGGGACCGCATCTCCTACGAGCAGTACTTC.